This T cell receptor beta chain originates from a study of cytomegalovirus exposure and HLA in healthy donors. In the PCR, 60 Vbeta and 13 Jbeta primers were used. Repertoires were generated with immunoSEQ multiplex PCR, while TCRdb's copy carries only in-frame clones and drops some. The sample yields some 100,000 clones, approximately 72% seen once. Whole-study results and caveats: Common viral pathogens seemed, in a later analysis, to connect with several of the most significant clusters. Most TCR sequences were rare, but some public TCRs occurred in many donors. A later analysis showed that HLA-associated TCR beta chains had undergone more clonal expansion than equally common others. Presence/absence analysis assumed near-uniform sequencing depth across donors.

This CDR3 is built from 15 residues. CDR1 and CDR2 (germline): SNHLY, FYNNEI. The ends lost 7 bases at V and 6 bases at J; junction bases unmatched: 9. As concerns this clone: Its antigen is as yet unknown.

The genes are TRBV2 and TRBJ1-4, with 9 positions matching TRBD1. Sequencing was carried out using PBMCs. This clonotype was obtained from a female donor in good health and CMV-seropositive. The CDR3 nucleotides read TGTGCCAGCAAGGGCGGGGACAGGGTGGATGAAAAACTGTTTTTT. This translates into CASKGGDRVDEKLFF.